The 14 T cell receptor beta chains reported below all come from one sample, sequenced in a study of Ad26.COV2.S vaccination and SARS-CoV-2 variants. This table comes from immunoSEQ multiplex PCR, and its TCRdb copy is limited to in-frame clones, with some not included. The sample carries 400,000 to 450,000 clones, more than 80% recorded once. Treatment of the sample: 19 received Ad26.COV2.S at low or high dose, single or two shots; 5 received placebo; per-sample allocation not given. All samples were drawn on day 63, counting from the first vaccine or placebo injection. The sequencing here drew on peripheral blood, taken in a trial of Ad26.COV2.S vaccine versus placebo. These receptors all come from a person aged 18-60 years who received the Ad26.COV2.S COVID-19 vaccine or a placebo.

V usage is TRBV9 and J usage is TRBJ2-3; D not resolved. The ends were cut back, 0 bases at V and 3 bases at J, with 11 bases in the middle. Germline loops: CDR1 SGDLS, CDR2 YYNGEE. This CDR3 has 15 residues. The CDR3 coding sequence is TGTGCCAGCAGCGTAGTTGGCTACGGGACAGATACGCAGTATTTT. It is translated as CASSVVGYGTDTQYF.

The table lists this clone with a count of one. The J gene is TRBJ2-5, the V gene TRBV7-2; D unresolved. V lost 1 base and J 5 bases, leaving 11 bases between the germline ends. Germline V gene data show CDR1 as SGHTA and CDR2 as FQGNSA. CDR3 size: 14 residues. CDR3 sequence reads: CASSLEGFGETQYF. CDR3 in DNA: TGTGCCAGCAGCTTAGAGGGTTTTGGGGAGACCCAGTACTTC.

The rearrangement uses TRBV7-9 and TRBJ1-2; the D gene is possibly TRBD1 (5 bases). Between the trimmed V and J ends, which lost 4 bases and 0 bases, there was a span of 9 bases. The CDR3 runs to 14 residues. CDR1 is SEHNR, CDR2 FQNEAQ, per germline (reference sequence). CDR3 amino acids: CASSSDIANYGYTF. The CDR3 DNA follows: TGTGCCAGCAGCTCGGACATAGCTAACTATGGCTACACCTTC.

The chain links TRBV7-2 to TRBJ1-1; D not resolved. Trimming shortened V by 1 base and J by 6 bases, and 9 bases separated the two germline ends. CDR3 length: 13 residues. CDR1 is SGHTA and CDR2 is FQGNSA in the germline V gene. The CDR3 sequence is CASSLVGEAEAFF. CDR3 nucleotides: TGTGCCAGCAGCTTAGTGGGTGAGGCTGAAGCTTTCTTT.

The chain carries TRBV6-5 and TRBJ2-1, with D perhaps TRBD2 (5 bases). Germline V lookup: CDR1 MNHEY, CDR2 SVGAGI. V lost 6 bases, J lost 10 bases, and 13 bases lay in between. The CDR3 runs 12 residues. Here the CDR3 DNA reads TGTGCCAGCAGACCACGTCGCGGGGAGCAGTTCTTC. Protein sequence: CASRPRRGEQFF.

This sequence joins TRBV3-1 (or the pseudogene TRBV3-2) and TRBJ2-1; a weak D match, TRBD1 (5 bases). V dropped 4 bases and J dropped 0 bases, with 16 bases sitting between them. The CDR3 has 17 amino acids. CDR1 LGHDT and CDR2 YNNKEL come from the germline V gene (reference sequence). The CDR3 coding sequence is TGTGCCAGCAGCCCTAAAATAGACAGCCACTCCTACAATGAGCAGTTCTTC. Amino acid sequence: CASSPKIDSHSYNEQFF.

The genes are TRBV5-6 and TRBJ2-7; 9 bases align to TRBD1. From germline, CDR1 is SGHDT and CDR2 YYEEEE. This CDR3 comprises 15 residues. J gave up 1 base and V 4 bases, and 6 bases lay outside the gene matches. CDR3 protein: CASSPRDRESYEQYF. The DNA for the CDR3 is TGTGCCAGCAGCCCGAGGGACAGGGAGTCCTACGAGCAGTACTTC.

The rearrangement joins TRBV30 to TRBJ1-5; 7 bases are a match to TRBD1. Germline V lookup: CDR1 GTSNPN, CDR2 SVGIG (reference sequence). The J segment lost 4 bases and the V segment lost 4 bases, leaving 7 bases of the junction unmatched. CDR3 length: 14 residues. CDR3 residues: CAWNPPGQNQPQHF. The CDR3, as DNA: TGTGCCTGGAATCCCCCGGGACAGAATCAGCCCCAGCATTTT.

The V and J genes are TRBV5-4 and TRBJ2-3; perhaps TRBD2 as D (6 bases). Germline V gene data show CDR1 as SGHNT and CDR2 as YYREEE (reference sequence). V lost 4 bases, J lost 0 bases, and 15 bases lay in between. This CDR3 comprises 16 residues. The CDR3 nucleotides are TGTGCCAGCAGCGGGACCCTGGCGGGGAGCACAGATACGCAGTATTTT. It specifies CASSGTLAGSTDTQYF.

J is TRBJ2-3 and V is TRBV29-1; D is possibly TRBD2 (5 bases). The V gene lost 6 bases and the J gene lost 2 bases, with 12 bases spanning the gap. This CDR3 spans 13 amino acids. Germline CDR1 SQVTM, CDR2 ANQGSEA. The CDR3 DNA is TGCAGCGTGGGAGCCCAATCCACAGATACGCAGTATTTT. As protein: CSVGAQSTDTQYF.

This clone showed up just once. V gene TRBV10-3 combines with J gene TRBJ1-5; TRBD1 aligns across 7 bases. The V gene end was trimmed by 6 bases and the J gene end by 5 bases; junction bases not matched to a gene: 13. The CDR3 runs 16 residues. The germline V gene encodes CDR1 ENHRY and CDR2 SYGVKD. The CDR3 DNA reads as TGTGCCATCAGCCCTGAAGCGTCAGGGGGATATCAGCCCCAGCATTTT. It encodes CAISPEASGGYQPQHF.

This clone came up once. The gene calls are TRBV11-2 and TRBJ2-7; D is unclear. Trimming left V 1 base short and J 0 bases short, with 7 bases between. Germline CDR1 SGHAT, CDR2 FQNNGV. The CDR3 extends over 14 amino acids. The CDR3 nucleotides read TGTGCCAGCAGCTTAGTTCTAGTCTCCTACGAGCAGTACTTC. Its protein product is CASSLVLVSYEQYF.

This sequence joins TRBV4-1 and TRBJ2-1; 8 nucleotides match TRBD2. The CDR3 has 15 amino acids. V lost 1 base to trimming and J lost 4 bases; unmatched junction nucleotides: 3. Germline V gene data show CDR1 as MGHRA and CDR2 as YSYEKL. This CDR3 reads CASSQAGGAYNEQFF. The CDR3 DNA follows: TGCGCCAGCAGCCAAGCGGGAGGGGCATACAATGAGCAGTTCTTC.

The chain carries TRBV30 and TRBJ2-1; D remains unclear. The germline V gene encodes CDR1 GTSNPN and CDR2 SVGIG (reference sequence). The length of the CDR3 is 15 residues. V lost 4 bases and J lost 2, with 15 bases in between. Here the CDR3 reads CAWIPWGSPYNEQFF. The CDR3 DNA follows: TGTGCCTGGATTCCATGGGGTTCCCCCTACAATGAGCAGTTCTTC.